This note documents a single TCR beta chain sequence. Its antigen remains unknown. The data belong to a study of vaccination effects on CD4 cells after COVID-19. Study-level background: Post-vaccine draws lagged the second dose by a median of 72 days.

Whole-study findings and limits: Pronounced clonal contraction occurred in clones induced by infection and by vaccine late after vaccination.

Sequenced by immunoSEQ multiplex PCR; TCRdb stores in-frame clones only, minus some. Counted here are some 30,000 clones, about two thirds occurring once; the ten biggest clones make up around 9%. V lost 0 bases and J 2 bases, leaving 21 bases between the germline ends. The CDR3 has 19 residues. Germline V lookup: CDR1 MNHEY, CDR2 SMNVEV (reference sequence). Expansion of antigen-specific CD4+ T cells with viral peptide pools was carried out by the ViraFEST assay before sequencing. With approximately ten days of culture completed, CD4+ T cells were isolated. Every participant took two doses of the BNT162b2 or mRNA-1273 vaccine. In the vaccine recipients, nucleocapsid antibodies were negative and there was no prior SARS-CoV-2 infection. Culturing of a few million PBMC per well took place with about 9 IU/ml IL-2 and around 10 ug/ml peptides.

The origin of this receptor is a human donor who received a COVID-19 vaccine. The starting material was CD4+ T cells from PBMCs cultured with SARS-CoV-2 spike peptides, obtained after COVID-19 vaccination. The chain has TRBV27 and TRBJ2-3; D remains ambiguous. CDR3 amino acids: CASSLSPPADGGLTDTQYF. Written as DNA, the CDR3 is TGTGCCAGCAGTTTATCACCCCCCGCGGACGGTGGGCTCACAGATACGCAGTATTTT.